These 9 T cell receptor beta chains were all obtained from the same sample, sequenced in a study of response to subunit inactivated influenza vaccine. One entry per CDR3 protein results from TCRdb running MiXCR on the RT-PCR reads. The data show hundreds of thousands of distinct CDR3 sequences, approximately 11% seen once. The input for sequencing was PBMCs from blood, taken 40 to 50 days after vaccination. These receptors all come from a man between 45 and 60 years old who received an inactivated influenza vaccine.

This clonotype was detected many times. The chain links TRBV29-1 to TRBJ1-5; 10 bases are a match to TRBD1. Germline V gene data show CDR1 as SQVTM and CDR2 as ANQGSEA. V gave up 6 bases and J gave up 4 bases; unmatched junction bases: 3. CDR3 length: 13 amino acids. DNA for the CDR3: TGCAGCGTCGCGGGACAGGGGAATCAGCCCCAGCATTTT. This gives the protein CSVAGQGNQPQHF.

This clonotype has only a few counts. This chain uses TRBV3-1 with TRBJ2-3, with 8 nucleotides matching TRBD2. The CDR3 runs to 15 residues. J lost 2 bases, V lost 4 bases, and 5 bases had no gene match. Germline CDR1 is LGHDT and CDR2 is YNNKEL (reference sequence). The CDR3 reads CASSLRTSPTDTQYF. Written as DNA, the CDR3 is TGTGCCAGCAGCCTTCGGACTAGCCCCACAGATACGCAGTATTTT.

This clonotype was picked up many times. This chain links TRBV5-1 with TRBJ2-2; 10 bases agree with TRBD1. Germline assignment: CDR1 SGHRS and CDR2 YFSETQ. Trimming cost V 4 bases and J 7 bases; bases outside gene matches: 10. The CDR3 is 16 amino acids. As DNA, the CDR3 is TGCGCCAGCAGCACCGGGACAGGGGTTTTGGACGGGGAGCTGTTTTTT. This codes for CASSTGTGVLDGELFF. Variable domain in full (rest from reference TRBV5-1 and TRBJ2-2): KAGVTQTPRYLIKTRGQQVTLSCSPISGHRSVSWYQQTPGQGLQFLFEYFSETQRNKGNFPGRFSGRQFSNSRSEMNVSTLELGDSALYLCASSTGTGVLDGELFFGEGSRLTVL.

Regarding this clonotype: Mismatch with germline at one junction end may stem from a read error. The V call is TRBV27, the J call TRBJ2-3; 11 bases line up with TRBD1. Germline CDR1 MNHEY, CDR2 SMNVEV (reference sequence). The CDR3 consists of 20 residues. CDR3 coding DNA: TGTACCAGCAGTATTTATGGGACAGGGGGAAGGCTACTTAGCACAGATACGCAGTATTTT. This gives the protein CTSSIYGTGGRLLSTDTQYF.

This clonotype appeared a few times. The rearrangement joins TRBV11-2 to TRBJ2-1, with a tentative D call TRBD2 (6 bases). The length of the CDR3 is 15 residues. CDR1 and CDR2 (germline): SGHAT, FQNNGV. The V end was cut by 1 base, the J end by 5 bases, with 12 bases between. The CDR3 region has the DNA TGTGCCAGCAGCTTAGGAGCGGGCCTCAACAATGAGCAGTTCTTC. Its protein product is CASSLGAGLNNEQFF.

The chain employs TRBV2 and TRBJ2-3; unclear D gene. V was trimmed by 0 bases and J by 2 bases, leaving 9 bases between them. The CDR3 sequence is 15 residues long. Germline-derived CDR1 and CDR2 are SNHLY and FYNNEI. In DNA, the CDR3 is TGTGCCAGCAGTGAAGCGCTTCGTGCCACAGATACGCAGTATTTT. Translation gives CASSEALRATDTQYF. The full variable domain, completed using reference TRBV2 and TRBJ2-3, is EPEVTQTPSHQVTQMGQEVILRCVPISNHLYFYWYRQILGQKVEFLVSFYNNEISEKSEIFDDQFSVERPDGSNFTLKIRSTKLEDSAMYFCASSEALRATDTQYFGPGTRLTVL.

CDR3 bases: TGCGCCAGCAGCCCACAGGATCGCGTCCCCCATGAGCAGTTCTTC. Protein: CASSPQDRVPHEQFF. The V and J genes are TRBV5-1 and TRBJ2-1; D may be TRBD1 (5 bases). Trimming took off 4 bases at V and 8 bases at J, with 19 bases between the two ends. This CDR3 is 15 amino acids long. CDR1 is SGHRS, CDR2 YFSETQ, per germline.

V gene TRBV15 combines with J gene TRBJ1-2, with no clear D. CDR1 LNHNV and CDR2 YYDKDF come from the germline V gene (reference sequence). This CDR3 region has 15 residues. The V end was cut by 0 bases, the J end by 7 bases, with 15 bases between. CDR3 sequence (DNA): TGTGCCACCAGCAGAGACCGGGTACGAAAGGGTGGCTACACCTTC. Residues: CATSRDRVRKGGYTF.

This clonotype was found a few times. The CDR3 bases are TGTGCCAGCAGCTTAGGACAAACCAATGAGCAGTTCTTC. It translates to CASSLGQTNEQFF. The chain has TRBV11-3 and TRBJ2-1; D not certain. The CDR3 runs to 13 residues. V gave up 1 base and J gave up 6 bases, with 7 bases separating them. CDR1 is SGHNT, CDR2 YENEEA, per germline. Full variable domain (remainder filled in from reference TRBV11-3 and TRBJ2-1): EAGVVQSPRYKIIEKKQPVAFWCNPISGHNTLYWYLQNLGQGPELLIRYENEEAVDDSQLPKDRFSAERLKGVDSTLKIQPAELGDSAVYLCASSLGQTNEQFFGPGTRLTVL.